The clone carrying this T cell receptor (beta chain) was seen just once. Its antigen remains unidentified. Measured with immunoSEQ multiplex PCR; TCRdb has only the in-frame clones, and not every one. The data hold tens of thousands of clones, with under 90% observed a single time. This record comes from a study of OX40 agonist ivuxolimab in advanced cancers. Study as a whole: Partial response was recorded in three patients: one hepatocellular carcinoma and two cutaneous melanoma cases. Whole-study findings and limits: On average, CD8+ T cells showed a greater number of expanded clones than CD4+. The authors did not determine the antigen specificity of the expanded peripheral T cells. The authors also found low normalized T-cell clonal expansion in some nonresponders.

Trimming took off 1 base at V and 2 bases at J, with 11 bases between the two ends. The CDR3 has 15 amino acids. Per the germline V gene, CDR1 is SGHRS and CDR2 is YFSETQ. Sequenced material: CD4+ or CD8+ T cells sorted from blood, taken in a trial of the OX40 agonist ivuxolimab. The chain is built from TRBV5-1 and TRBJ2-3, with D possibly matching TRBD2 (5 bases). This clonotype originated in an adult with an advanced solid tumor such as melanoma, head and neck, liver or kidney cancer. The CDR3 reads CASSLNSDPTDTQYF. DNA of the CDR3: TGCGCCAGCAGCTTGAATAGCGACCCCACAGATACGCAGTATTTT.